What follows are 19 T cell receptor beta chains derived from one specimen sequenced in a study of chemoradiotherapy in HPV16-positive cancers. TCRdb's copy holds only in-frame clones and misses some; the assay was immunoSEQ multiplex PCR. The sample consists of around 29,000 clones, approximately 90% of them appearing once. The sequencing here drew on blood, taken from a patient who underwent chemoradiotherapy. All receptors come from a human donor with HPV-associated anogenital cancer.

The chain has TRBV5-1 and TRBJ1-6; 7 positions match TRBD1. The junction had 7 bases not matched to a gene; V was cut back by 4 bases and J by 6 bases. The CDR3 has 15 amino acids. CDR1 is SGHRS, CDR2 YFSETQ, per germline. CDR3 DNA sequence: TGCGCCAGCAGCCTAGCGGGACAGTCTAATTCACCCCTCCACTTT. The encoded protein is CASSLAGQSNSPLHF.

CDR3 DNA: TGTGCCAGCTCACCGCCCGGAGCCCTCTCCTACGAGCAGTACTTC. It specifies CASSPPGALSYEQYF. This chain links TRBV18 with TRBJ2-7; no clear D gene. CDR3 size: 15 residues. CDR1 and CDR2 from the germline V gene are KGHSH and LQKENI. The V end lost 3 bases, the J end lost 0 bases, and 12 bases lay between the germline ends.

This clone was detected once. The rearrangement links TRBV4-1 to TRBJ2-1; D possibly uses TRBD1 or TRBD2 (5 bases each). The CDR3 extends over 16 amino acids. Trimming took 0 bases from V and 1 from J, leaving 10 bases between them. The germline gives CDR1 MGHRA, CDR2 YSYEKL. CDR3 in DNA: TGCGCCAGCAGCCAAGATTCGTGGGGGTCCTACAATGAGCAGTTCTTC. Protein product: CASSQDSWGSYNEQFF.

V and J are TRBV2 and TRBJ1-1, with D possibly being TRBD1 (6 bases). Germline loops: CDR1 SNHLY, CDR2 FYNNEI. This CDR3 comprises 16 residues. V lost 9 bases, J lost 0 bases, and 20 bases lay in between. The CDR3 sequence: CASRLAPRGMNTEAFF. In DNA, the CDR3 is TGTGCCAGTAGGCTCGCCCCGAGGGGGATGAACACTGAAGCTTTCTTT.

The chain joins TRBV30 to TRBJ2-1; the D gene is possibly TRBD2 (5 bases). From germline, CDR1 is GTSNPN and CDR2 SVGIG (reference sequence). The CDR3 contains 16 residues. V was cut by 0 bases and J by 5 bases, with 17 bases left in between. This CDR3 is CAWSVLVAKSNNEQFF. The CDR3 DNA sequence: TGTGCCTGGAGTGTACTGGTAGCGAAGAGTAACAATGAGCAGTTCTTC.

The chain links TRBV14 to TRBJ1-2, with 9 positions matching TRBD1. Losses at the gene ends were 7 bases for V and 5 bases for J; bases not matched to a gene: 11. Germline V gene data show CDR1 as SGHDN and CDR2 as FVKESK. CDR3 length equals 15 residues. CDR3 loop: CASIQDRGQGYGYTF. The CDR3 nucleotides are TGTGCCAGCATACAGGACAGGGGTCAAGGGTATGGCTACACCTTC.

This chain uses TRBV28 with TRBJ1-6, with 8 nucleotides matching TRBD1. The CDR3 covers 15 residues. The V segment lost 2 bases and the J segment 9 bases; nucleotides outside the gene matches: 6. Germline V lookup: CDR1 MDHEN, CDR2 SYDVKM. The chain's CDR3 is CASSLLWTGISPLHF. The CDR3 DNA sequence: TGTGCCAGCAGTTTACTTTGGACAGGGATTTCACCCCTCCACTTT.

This clone is a singleton in its sample. The CDR3 DNA reads as TGTGCCAGCAACTACAGGTTCCAAGAGACCCAGTACTTC. Translating it yields CASNYRFQETQYF. This chain links TRBV2 with TRBJ2-5; D might be TRBD1 (5 bases). Trimming shortened V by 7 bases and J by 1 base, and 10 bases separated the two germline ends. Germline loops: CDR1 SNHLY, CDR2 FYNNEI. CDR3 length equals 13 residues.

J is TRBJ1-1 and V is TRBV2, with 7 bases matching TRBD1. Germline CDR1 and CDR2: SNHLY and FYNNEI. With V trimmed by 7 bases and J by 1 base, 9 bases remained unmatched. The CDR3 extends over 15 amino acids. CDR3 DNA sequence: TGTGCCAGCACTAAAACGGACAGGACGAACACTGAAGCTTTCTTT. Protein sequence: CASTKTDRTNTEAFF.

The chain employs TRBV5-6 and TRBJ1-5; D is ambiguous. This CDR3 spans 14 amino acids. Trimming took 1 base from V and 10 from J, leaving 15 bases between them. CDR1 is SGHDT, CDR2 YYEEEE, per germline. Here the CDR3 DNA reads TGTGCCAGCAGCTTGAGCCGACGACCACGCCCCCAGCATTTT. Protein product: CASSLSRRPRPQHF.

The chain carries TRBV6-5 and TRBJ1-1; D call uncertain. Germline V gene data show CDR1 as MNHEY and CDR2 as SVGAGI. V gave up 0 bases and J gave up 4 bases, with 12 bases separating them. The CDR3 length is 15 residues. This chain's CDR3 is CASSYSVLEATEAFF. Here the CDR3 DNA reads TGTGCCAGCAGTTACTCGGTCTTAGAAGCCACTGAAGCTTTCTTT.

V and J are TRBV7-8 and TRBJ2-1, with TRBD2 identical over 9 bases. CDR3 size: 16 residues. Germline V gene sequence: CDR1 SGHVS, CDR2 FQNEAQ. J lost 4 bases, V lost 1 base, and 5 bases had no gene match. CDR3 sequence reads: CASSLETSGVYNEQFF. In nucleotides, the CDR3 is TGTGCCAGCAGCTTAGAGACTAGCGGAGTTTACAATGAGCAGTTCTTC.

The rearrangement uses TRBV19 and TRBJ1-1; possibly TRBD1 for D (5 bases). Germline CDR1 reads LNHDA; CDR2 reads SQIVND (reference sequence). V gave up 1 base and J gave up 4 bases, with 16 bases separating them. The CDR3 contains 16 residues. The CDR3 is CASSIGYPRGRTEAFF. As DNA, the CDR3 is TGTGCCAGTAGTATAGGTTACCCGAGGGGCCGCACTGAAGCTTTCTTT. The full variable domain, in which reference TRBV19 and TRBJ1-1 provide the parts outside the CDR3, is DGGITQSPKYLFRKEGQNVTLSCEQNLNHDAMYWYRQDPGQGLRLIYYSQIVNDFQKGDIAEGYSVSREKKESFPLTVTSAQKNPTAFYLCASSIGYPRGRTEAFFGQGTRLTVV.

In the case of this clone: One end of the junction does not line up with germline, which may come from a read error. The CDR3 region has the DNA TGCGCCAGCAGGTTGGATTTAGCTGGAAACACCATATATTTT. Protein product: CASRLDLAGNTIYF. This chain links TRBV5-1 with TRBJ1-3; the D is unclear. Germline CDR1 is SGHRS and CDR2 is YFSETQ. This CDR3 contains 14 residues.

The V and J genes are TRBV9 and TRBJ2-2; the match to TRBD1 covers 10 bases. Germline lookup yields CDR1 SGDLS and CDR2 YYNGEE. Trimming at V came to 4 bases and at J to 5 bases, leaving 8 bases not matched to a gene. The CDR3 length is 16 residues. This chain's CDR3 is CASSPRQGAGTGELFF. The CDR3 DNA reads as TGTGCCAGCAGCCCGCGACAGGGGGCTGGTACCGGGGAGCTGTTTTTT.

The chain joins TRBV29-1 to TRBJ1-1; 8 bases are shared with TRBD1. Per the germline V gene, CDR1 is SQVTM and CDR2 is ANQGSEA. This CDR3 has 15 amino acids. The V segment lost 4 bases and the J segment 1 base; nucleotides outside the gene matches: 8. CDR3 DNA sequence: TGCAGCGTTGTGGGCAGGGGGCTTGGGAACACTGAAGCTTTCTTT. Protein sequence: CSVVGRGLGNTEAFF.

This clone was picked up one time. V usage is TRBV6-5 and J usage is TRBJ2-3; no clear D gene. Germline CDR1 and CDR2: MNHEY and SVGAGI. V shed 7 bases and J shed 6 bases, with 17 bases lying between them. CDR3 length: 14 residues. The CDR3 DNA follows: TGTGCCAGCAACCCTTCGGTCTGGGCTGATACGCAGTATTTT. It encodes CASNPSVWADTQYF.

This clone was observed a few times. CDR3 bases: TGCAGCGTTGAAGGAGGCAGGGAGGAGCATGGCTACACCTTC. Translating gives CSVEGGREEHGYTF. V usage is TRBV29-1 and J usage is TRBJ1-2; D possibly corresponds to TRBD1 (5 bases). Trimming pared 1 base from V and 6 bases from J, leaving 15 bases between. In germline, CDR1 is SQVTM, CDR2 ANQGSEA. The CDR3 spans 14 residues.

The chain links TRBV27 to TRBJ1-1; TRBD1 agrees at 7 bases. This CDR3 contains 13 residues. V lost 6 bases and J lost 1; bases outside the gene matches: 2. Per the germline V gene, CDR1 is MNHEY and CDR2 is SMNVEV (reference sequence). The CDR3 sequence: CASRTGSNTEAFF. CDR3 bases: TGTGCCAGCAGGACAGGGTCGAACACTGAAGCTTTCTTT.